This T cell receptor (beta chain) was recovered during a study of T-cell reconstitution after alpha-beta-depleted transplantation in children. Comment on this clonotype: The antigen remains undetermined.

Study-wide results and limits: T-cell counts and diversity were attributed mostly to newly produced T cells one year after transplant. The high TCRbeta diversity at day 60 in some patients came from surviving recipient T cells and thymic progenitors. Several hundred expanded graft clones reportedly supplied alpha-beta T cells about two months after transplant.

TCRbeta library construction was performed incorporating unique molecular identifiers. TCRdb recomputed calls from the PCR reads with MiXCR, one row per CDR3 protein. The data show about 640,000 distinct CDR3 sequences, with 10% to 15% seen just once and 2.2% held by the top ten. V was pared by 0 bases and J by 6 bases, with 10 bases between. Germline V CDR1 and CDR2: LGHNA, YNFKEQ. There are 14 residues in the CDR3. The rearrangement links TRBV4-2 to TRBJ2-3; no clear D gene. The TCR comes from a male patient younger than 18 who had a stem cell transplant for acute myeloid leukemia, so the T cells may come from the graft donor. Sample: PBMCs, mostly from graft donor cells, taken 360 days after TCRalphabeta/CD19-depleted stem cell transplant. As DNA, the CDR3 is TGTGCCAGCAGCCAAGAGGGCACGATGGATACGCAGTATTTT. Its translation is CASSQEGTMDTQYF.